This T cell receptor (beta chain) was observed in a study of blood T cell repertoires in COVID-19. About the study: Material from acute and convalescent COVID-19 was sourced from the United States, Italy and Spain.

The CDR3 has 14 residues. The V gene's germline CDR1 is LNHDA and CDR2 SQIVND (reference sequence). The ends lost 2 bases at V and 7 bases at J; junction bases unmatched: 6. Methods used by the authors: How many nucleated cells were present was estimated from reference gene primer amplification. The method was immunoSEQ multiplex PCR; TCRdb's version includes in-frame clones alone and lacks a portion of them. That table gives V, J and clone size, and the DNA gave D and trimming. The data contain around 150,000 clones, roughly 88% of them seen just once; the ten biggest clones take up around 7.2%. The chain has TRBV19 and TRBJ1-2; 8 nucleotides agree with TRBD1. The sample comprised peripheral blood. The clonotype originates from a woman aged 45 to 65 in a cohort sampled during active or convalescent COVID-19. The CDR3 sequence is CASSISQGAGGYTF. The DNA for the CDR3 is TGTGCCAGTAGTATATCGCAGGGGGCGGGTGGCTACACCTTC. Variable domain in full (rest from reference TRBV19 and TRBJ1-2): DGGITQSPKYLFRKEGQNVTLSCEQNLNHDAMYWYRQDPGQGLRLIYYSQIVNDFQKGDIAEGYSVSREKKESFPLTVTSAQKNPTAFYLCASSISQGAGGYTFGSGTRLTVV.